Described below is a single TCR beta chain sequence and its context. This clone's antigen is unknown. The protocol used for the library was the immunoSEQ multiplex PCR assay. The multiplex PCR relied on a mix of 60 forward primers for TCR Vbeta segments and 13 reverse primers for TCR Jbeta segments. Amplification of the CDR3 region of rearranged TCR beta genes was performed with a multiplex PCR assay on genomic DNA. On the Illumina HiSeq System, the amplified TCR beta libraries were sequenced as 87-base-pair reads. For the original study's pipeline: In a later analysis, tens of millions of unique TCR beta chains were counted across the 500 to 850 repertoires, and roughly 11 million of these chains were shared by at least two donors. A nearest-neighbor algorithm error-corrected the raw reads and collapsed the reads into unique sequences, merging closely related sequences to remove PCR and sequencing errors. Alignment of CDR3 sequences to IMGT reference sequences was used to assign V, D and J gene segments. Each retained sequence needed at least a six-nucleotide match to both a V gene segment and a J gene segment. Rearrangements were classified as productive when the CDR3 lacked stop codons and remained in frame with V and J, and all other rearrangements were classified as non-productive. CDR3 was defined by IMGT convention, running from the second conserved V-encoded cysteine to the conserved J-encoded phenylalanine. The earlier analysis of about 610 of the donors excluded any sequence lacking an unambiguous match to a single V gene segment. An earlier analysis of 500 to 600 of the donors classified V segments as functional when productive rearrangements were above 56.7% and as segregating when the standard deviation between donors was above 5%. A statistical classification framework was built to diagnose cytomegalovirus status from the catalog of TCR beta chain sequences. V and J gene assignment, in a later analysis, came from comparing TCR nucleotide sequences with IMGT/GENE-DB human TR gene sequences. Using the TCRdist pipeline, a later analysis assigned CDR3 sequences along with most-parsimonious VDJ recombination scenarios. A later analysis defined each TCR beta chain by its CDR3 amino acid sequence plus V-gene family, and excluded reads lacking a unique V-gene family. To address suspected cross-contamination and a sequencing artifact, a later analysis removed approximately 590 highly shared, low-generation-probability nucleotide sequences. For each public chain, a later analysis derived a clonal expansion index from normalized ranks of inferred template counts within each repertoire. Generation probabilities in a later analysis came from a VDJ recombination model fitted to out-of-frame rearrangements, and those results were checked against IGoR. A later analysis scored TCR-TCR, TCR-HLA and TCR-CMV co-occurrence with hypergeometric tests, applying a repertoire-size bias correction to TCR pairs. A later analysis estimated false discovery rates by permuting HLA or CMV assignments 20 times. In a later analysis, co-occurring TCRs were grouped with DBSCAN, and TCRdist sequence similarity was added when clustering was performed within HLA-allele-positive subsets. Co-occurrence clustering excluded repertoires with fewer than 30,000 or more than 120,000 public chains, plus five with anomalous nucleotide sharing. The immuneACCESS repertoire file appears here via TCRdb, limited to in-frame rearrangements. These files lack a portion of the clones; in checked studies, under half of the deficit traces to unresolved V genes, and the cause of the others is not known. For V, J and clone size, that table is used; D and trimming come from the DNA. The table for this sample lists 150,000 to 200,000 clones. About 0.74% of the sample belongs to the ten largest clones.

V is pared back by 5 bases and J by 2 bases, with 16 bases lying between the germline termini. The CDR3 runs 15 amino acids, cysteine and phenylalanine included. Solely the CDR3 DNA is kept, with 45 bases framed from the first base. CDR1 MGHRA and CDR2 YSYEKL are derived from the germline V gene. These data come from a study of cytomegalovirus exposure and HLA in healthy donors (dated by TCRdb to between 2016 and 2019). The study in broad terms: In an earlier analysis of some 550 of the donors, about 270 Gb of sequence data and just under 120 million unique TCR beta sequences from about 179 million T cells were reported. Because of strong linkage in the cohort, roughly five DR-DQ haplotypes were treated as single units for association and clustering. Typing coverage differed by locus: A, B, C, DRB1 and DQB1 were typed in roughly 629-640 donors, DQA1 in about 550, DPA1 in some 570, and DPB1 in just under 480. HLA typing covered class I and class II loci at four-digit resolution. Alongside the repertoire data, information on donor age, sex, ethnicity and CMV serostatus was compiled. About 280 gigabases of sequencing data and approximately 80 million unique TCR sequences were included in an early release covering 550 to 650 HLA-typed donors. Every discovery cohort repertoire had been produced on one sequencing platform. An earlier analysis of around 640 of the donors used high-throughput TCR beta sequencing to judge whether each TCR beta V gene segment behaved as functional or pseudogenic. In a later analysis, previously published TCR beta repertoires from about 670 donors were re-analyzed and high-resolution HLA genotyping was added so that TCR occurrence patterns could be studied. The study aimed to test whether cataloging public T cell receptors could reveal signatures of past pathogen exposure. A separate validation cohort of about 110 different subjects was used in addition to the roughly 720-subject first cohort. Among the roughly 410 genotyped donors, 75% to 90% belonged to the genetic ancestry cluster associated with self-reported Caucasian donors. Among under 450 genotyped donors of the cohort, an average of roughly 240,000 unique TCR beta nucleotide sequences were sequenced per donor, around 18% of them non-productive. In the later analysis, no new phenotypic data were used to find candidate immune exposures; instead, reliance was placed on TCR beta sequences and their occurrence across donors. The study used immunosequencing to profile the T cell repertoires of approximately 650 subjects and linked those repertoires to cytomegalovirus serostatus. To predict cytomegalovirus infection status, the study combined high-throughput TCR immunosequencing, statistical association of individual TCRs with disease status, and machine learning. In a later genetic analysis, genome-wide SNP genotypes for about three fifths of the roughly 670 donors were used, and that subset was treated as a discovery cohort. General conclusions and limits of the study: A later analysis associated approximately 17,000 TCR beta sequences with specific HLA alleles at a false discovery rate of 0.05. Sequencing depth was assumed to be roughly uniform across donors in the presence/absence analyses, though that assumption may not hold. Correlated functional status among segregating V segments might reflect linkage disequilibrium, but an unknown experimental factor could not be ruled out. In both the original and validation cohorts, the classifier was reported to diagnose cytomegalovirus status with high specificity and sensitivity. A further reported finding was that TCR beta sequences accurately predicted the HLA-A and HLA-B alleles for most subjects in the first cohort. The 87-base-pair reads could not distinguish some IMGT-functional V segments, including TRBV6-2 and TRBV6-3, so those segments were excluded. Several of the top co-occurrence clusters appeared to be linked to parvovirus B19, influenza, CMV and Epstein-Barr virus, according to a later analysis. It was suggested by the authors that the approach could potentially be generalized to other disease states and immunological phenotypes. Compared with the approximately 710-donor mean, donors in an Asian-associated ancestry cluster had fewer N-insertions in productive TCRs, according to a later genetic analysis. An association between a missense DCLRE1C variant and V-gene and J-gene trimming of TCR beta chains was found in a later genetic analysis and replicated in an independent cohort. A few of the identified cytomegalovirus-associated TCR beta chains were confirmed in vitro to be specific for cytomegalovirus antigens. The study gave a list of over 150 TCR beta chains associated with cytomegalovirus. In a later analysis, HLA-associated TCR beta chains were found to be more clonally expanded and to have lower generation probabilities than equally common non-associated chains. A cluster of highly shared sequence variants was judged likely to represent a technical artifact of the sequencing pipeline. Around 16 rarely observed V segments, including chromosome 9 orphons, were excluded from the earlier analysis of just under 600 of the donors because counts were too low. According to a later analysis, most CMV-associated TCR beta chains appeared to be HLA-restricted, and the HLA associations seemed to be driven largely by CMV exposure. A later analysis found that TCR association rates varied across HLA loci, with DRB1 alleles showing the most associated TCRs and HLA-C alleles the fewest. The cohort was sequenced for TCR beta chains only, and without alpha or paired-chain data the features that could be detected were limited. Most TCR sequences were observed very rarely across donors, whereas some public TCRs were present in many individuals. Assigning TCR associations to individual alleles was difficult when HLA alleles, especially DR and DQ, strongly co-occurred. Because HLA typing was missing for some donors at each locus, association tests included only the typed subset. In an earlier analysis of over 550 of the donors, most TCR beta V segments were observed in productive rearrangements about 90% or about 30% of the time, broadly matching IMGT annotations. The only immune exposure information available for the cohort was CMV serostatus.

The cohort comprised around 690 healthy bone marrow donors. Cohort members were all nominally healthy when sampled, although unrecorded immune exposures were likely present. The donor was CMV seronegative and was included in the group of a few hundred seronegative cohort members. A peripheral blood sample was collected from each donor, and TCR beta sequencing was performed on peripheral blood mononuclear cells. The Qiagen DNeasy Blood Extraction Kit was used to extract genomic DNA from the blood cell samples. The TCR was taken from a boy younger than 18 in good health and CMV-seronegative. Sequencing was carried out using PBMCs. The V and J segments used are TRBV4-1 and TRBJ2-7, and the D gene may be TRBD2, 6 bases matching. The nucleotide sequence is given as TGCGCCAGCAGCTCCGTAGCGGAGGCCACCTACGAGCAGTACTTC. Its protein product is CASSSVAEATYEQYF.